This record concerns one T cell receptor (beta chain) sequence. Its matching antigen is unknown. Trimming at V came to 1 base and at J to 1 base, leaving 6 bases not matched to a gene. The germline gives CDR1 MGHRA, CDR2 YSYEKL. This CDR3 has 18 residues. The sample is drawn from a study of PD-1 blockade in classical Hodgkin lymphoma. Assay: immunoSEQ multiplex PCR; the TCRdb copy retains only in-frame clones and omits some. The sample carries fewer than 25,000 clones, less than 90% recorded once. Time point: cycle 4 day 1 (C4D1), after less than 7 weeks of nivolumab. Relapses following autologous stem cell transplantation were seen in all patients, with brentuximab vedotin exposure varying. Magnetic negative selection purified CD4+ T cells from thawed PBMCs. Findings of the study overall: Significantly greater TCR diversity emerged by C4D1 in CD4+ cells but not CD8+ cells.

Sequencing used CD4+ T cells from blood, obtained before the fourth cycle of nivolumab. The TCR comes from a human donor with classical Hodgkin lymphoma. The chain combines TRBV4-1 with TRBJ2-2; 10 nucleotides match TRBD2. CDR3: CASSQVLIAGGNTGELFF. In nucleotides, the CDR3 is TGCGCCAGCAGCCAAGTTCTAATAGCGGGAGGGAACACCGGGGAGCTGTTTTTT.